The T cell receptor beta chain described here comes from a study of blood T cell repertoires in COVID-19. Study-level background: From the United States, Italy and Spain came samples of acute and convalescent COVID-19.

TCRdb keeps only in-frame clones here, not all; method: immunoSEQ multiplex PCR. Among fewer than 250,000 clones listed, more than 70% were seen once. The CDR3 sequence is 15 residues long. Germline CDR1 is KGHDR and CDR2 is SFDVKD. The ends were cut back, 1 base at V and 6 bases at J, with 12 bases in the middle. The chain combines TRBV24-1 with TRBJ2-1; possibly TRBD2 for D (7 bases). The sequencing sample was made of peripheral blood. The sequence was collected from a woman between 45 and 65 years old with acute or convalescent COVID-19. The CDR3 DNA follows: TGTGCCACCAGTGATTTTGGGGGCGGGAGCAATGAGCAGTTCTTC. Protein: CATSDFGGGSNEQFF.